The 23 T cell receptor beta chains reported below all come from one sample, sequenced in a study of cytomegalovirus exposure and HLA in healthy donors. The PCR made use of 60 Vbeta and 13 Jbeta primers. The method was immunoSEQ multiplex PCR; TCRdb's version includes in-frame clones alone and lacks a portion of them. Found here are about 190,000 clones, about 77% of them singletons; the top ten hold 4% to 5%. The source material was PBMCs. These receptors were collected from a man aged 30 to 45 in good health and CMV-seropositive.

The chain combines TRBV2 with TRBJ2-7; 7 nucleotides align to TRBD1. Germline V lookup: CDR1 SNHLY, CDR2 FYNNEI. The CDR3 has 12 residues. V was clipped by 6 bases and J by 5 bases; unmatched bases: 4. CDR3 DNA sequence: TGTGCCAGCAGAACCGACAGGGACGAGCAGTACTTC. As protein: CASRTDRDEQYF.

V gene TRBV7-2 combines with J gene TRBJ2-6; perhaps TRBD1 as D (6 bases). Germline V gene lookup returns CDR1 SGHTA and CDR2 FQGNSA. The CDR3 is 17 residues long. Trimming left V 3 bases short and J 0 bases short, with 12 bases between. CDR3 in DNA: TGTGCCAGCAGCTTGGCCGGGACACTCTCTGGGGCCAACGTCCTGACTTTC. Its protein product is CASSLAGTLSGANVLTF.

V usage is TRBV7-9 and J usage is TRBJ1-5; no firm D call. Germline CDR1 reads SEHNR; CDR2 reads FQNEAQ (reference sequence). This CDR3 is 14 amino acids long. Trimming took 5 bases from V and 7 from J, leaving 15 bases between them. Here the CDR3 DNA reads TGTGCCAGCAGCCCTTCGGGAACCAGGCAGCCCCAGCATTTT. It codes for CASSPSGTRQPQHF. The full variable domain, with the rest looked up from reference TRBV7-9 and TRBJ1-5, is DTGVSQNPRHKITKRGQNVTFRCDPISEHNRLYWYRQTLGQGPEFLTYFQNEAQLEKSRLLSDRFSAERPKGSFSTLEIQRTEQGDSAMYLCASSPSGTRQPQHFGDGTRLSIL.

The CDR3 is CASSLAGGVNEQFF. As DNA, the CDR3 is TGTGCCAGCAGCTTGGCGGGGGGGGTCAATGAGCAGTTCTTC. J is TRBJ2-1 and V is TRBV7-2, with TRBD2 matching 9 bases. The CDR3 spans 14 residues. With V trimmed by 3 bases and J by 6 bases, 3 bases remained unmatched. In germline, CDR1 is SGHTA, CDR2 FQGNSA.

For this clone: Different DNA sequences within this sample yield the same CDR3. This chain uses TRBV9 with TRBJ1-3, with D uncertain. The V end was cut by 0 bases, the J end by 7 bases, with 20 bases between. Germline lookup yields CDR1 SGDLS and CDR2 YYNGEE. CDR3 length: 17 amino acids. As DNA, the CDR3 is TGTGCCAGCAGCGTAGCACCCCCAGGCGCGTTTGGGAACACCATATATTTT. Protein product: CASSVAPPGAFGNTIYF. The whole variable domain, filled in from reference TRBV9 and TRBJ1-3, reads DSGVTQTPKHLITATGQRVTLRCSPRSGDLSVYWYQQSLDQGLQFLIQYYNGEERAKGNILERFSAQQFPDLHSELNLSSLELGDSALYFCASSVAPPGAFGNTIYFGEGSWLTVV.

The chain has TRBV19 and TRBJ2-7; TRBD2 aligns across 7 bases. V lost 6 bases and J lost 2; bases outside the gene matches: 10. The CDR3 has 15 residues. The germline CDR1 and CDR2 sequences are LNHDA and SQIVND (reference sequence). The chain's CDR3 is CASRRASGGAYEQYF. The CDR3 bases are TGTGCCAGTAGACGGGCATCGGGGGGTGCCTACGAGCAGTACTTC.

This chain uses TRBV4-1 with TRBJ1-5; D ambiguous. Germline V CDR1 and CDR2: MGHRA, YSYEKL. V was cut by 3 bases and J by 5 bases, with 14 bases left in between. The CDR3 totals 15 residues. CDR3 protein: CASSQAPLVDQPQHF. DNA of the CDR3: TGCGCCAGCAGCCAGGCCCCCCTAGTCGATCAGCCCCAGCATTTT.

The chain couples TRBV28 to TRBJ2-5, with TRBD2 identical over 10 bases. The junction had 7 bases not matched to a gene; V was cut back by 4 bases and J by 5 bases. Germline V gene data show CDR1 as MDHEN and CDR2 as SYDVKM. The CDR3 length is 15 residues. This chain's CDR3 is CASSSRLAGVETQYF. CDR3 coding DNA: TGTGCCAGCAGTTCCCGTCTAGCGGGGGTCGAGACCCAGTACTTC.

This chain joins TRBV7-2 and TRBJ1-2; D unresolved. Germline V lookup: CDR1 SGHTA, CDR2 FQGNSA. This CDR3 spans 14 amino acids. V lost 8 bases and J lost 7, with 20 bases in between. The CDR3 loop reads CASRGGSLRVGYTF. The CDR3, as DNA: TGTGCCAGCCGGGGAGGGAGCCTTCGGGTTGGCTACACCTTC.

A remark on this clone: Within the sample, other DNA sequences also encode this same CDR3. The rearrangement uses TRBV6-4 and TRBJ2-3; tentative D call: TRBD2 (6 bases). Trimming pared 6 bases from V and 1 base from J, leaving 20 bases between. The germline gives CDR1 MRHNA, CDR2 SNTAGT. This CDR3 spans 17 amino acids. The CDR3 here is CASSPELTSGGTDTQYF. The CDR3 nucleotides are TGTGCCAGCAGCCCCGAACTGACTAGTGGGGGCACAGATACGCAGTATTTT.

The V call is TRBV7-2, the J call TRBJ1-2, with 7 nucleotides matching TRBD1. Trimming at V came to 6 bases and at J to 2 bases, leaving 12 bases not matched to a gene. This CDR3 is 16 amino acids long. Germline V CDR1 and CDR2: SGHTA, FQGNSA. The CDR3 region is CASSSQPDRPNYGYTF. The DNA for the CDR3 is TGTGCCAGCAGTTCCCAACCGGACAGGCCGAACTATGGCTACACCTTC.

This chain uses TRBV7-9 with TRBJ2-7; 12 bases align to TRBD1. V lost 3 bases to trimming and J lost 4 bases; unmatched junction nucleotides: 4. The CDR3 spans 15 residues. The germline V gene has CDR1 SEHNR and CDR2 FQNEAQ (reference sequence). The CDR3, as DNA: TGTGCCAGCAGCTTCCGGGACAGGGGGCCATACGAGCAGTACTTC. Residues: CASSFRDRGPYEQYF.

This chain uses TRBV5-1 with TRBJ2-3, with D possibly being TRBD1 (6 bases). The CDR3 sequence is 14 residues long. The germline CDR1 and CDR2 sequences are SGHRS and YFSETQ. The V and J ends lost 3 bases and 1 base respectively, with 9 bases between them. The CDR3 region has the DNA TGCGCCAGCAGCTCCAGGACAGGCACAGATACGCAGTATTTT. Its protein is CASSSRTGTDTQYF.

The genes are TRBV6-6 and TRBJ1-1; TRBD1 is a possible D gene (6 bases). Germline CDR1 reads MNHNY; CDR2 reads SVGAGI (reference sequence). V lost 2 bases and J 2 bases, leaving 9 bases between the germline ends. CDR3 length equals 14 residues. The DNA of the CDR3 is TGTGCCAGCAGTTACGGACAGCTAAACACTGAAGCTTTCTTT. Its translation: CASSYGQLNTEAFF.

The CDR3 region is CASSTGGETQYF. CDR3 nucleotide sequence: TGTGCCAGCAGCACAGGGGGAGAGACCCAGTACTTC. The chain carries TRBV6-5 and TRBJ2-5, with 8 bases identical to TRBD1. In germline, CDR1 is MNHEY, CDR2 SVGAGI. This CDR3 is built from 12 residues. The ends lost 6 bases at V and 4 bases at J; junction bases unmatched: 1.

This chain links TRBV9 with TRBJ1-2; D unclear. The V and J ends lost 5 bases and 2 bases respectively, with 16 bases between them. CDR1 and CDR2 (germline): SGDLS, YYNGEE. The CDR3 length is 15 residues. The chain's CDR3 is CASSLVPLPNYGYTF. In DNA form, the CDR3 reads TGTGCCAGCAGTTTAGTCCCACTACCCAACTATGGCTACACCTTC.

The rearrangement joins TRBV6-6 to TRBJ1-1; D is uncertain. Germline V gene sequence: CDR1 MNHNY, CDR2 SVGAGI (reference sequence). The CDR3 has 16 amino acids. The V end lost 5 bases, the J end lost 0 bases, and 16 bases lay between the germline ends. CDR3 DNA sequence: TGTGCCAGCAGTACTGAACGTCAATTCATGAACACTGAAGCTTTCTTT. It codes for CASSTERQFMNTEAFF.

The table lists this clone with a few counts. The chain carries TRBV4-3 and TRBJ2-1; maybe TRBD2 (5 bases). Between the trimmed V and J ends, which lost 0 bases and 13 bases, there was a span of 13 bases. Germline V CDR1 and CDR2: LGHNA, YSLEER. The CDR3 contains 13 residues. CDR3 sequence (DNA): TGCGCCAGCAGCCAAGAGGCAGGACTGGGCCAGTTCTTC. Its translation is CASSQEAGLGQFF.

The table lists this clone with a count of one. The V call is TRBV7-9, the J call TRBJ2-7; 12 positions match TRBD1. Germline CDR1 reads SEHNR; CDR2 reads FQNEAQ (reference sequence). The CDR3 has 15 amino acids. Unmatched junction bases numbered 6, after V lost 4 bases and J lost 5 bases. DNA for the CDR3: TGTGCCAGCAGCTACCTGGGACAGGGGGCCCACGAGCAGTACTTC. Residues: CASSYLGQGAHEQYF.

The chain employs TRBV2 and TRBJ2-5, with a possible D match to TRBD2 (5 bases). CDR1 is SNHLY, CDR2 FYNNEI, per germline. Trimming removed 2 bases from V and 4 bases from J, with 26 bases in between. There are 19 residues in the CDR3. CDR3 nucleotides: TGTGCCAGCAGTGAATTAAAGGCGGGTAGCGTCCCCGAGGGAGAGACCCAGTACTTC. Translated, it gives CASSELKAGSVPEGETQYF.

The chain is built from TRBV9 and TRBJ2-1; 10 nucleotides agree with TRBD2. CDR3 length equals 15 residues. V lost 4 bases, J lost 8 bases, and 9 bases stayed unmatched. Germline values: CDR1 SGDLS, CDR2 YYNGEE. The CDR3 protein is CASSFSGLAWDEQFF. Here the CDR3 DNA reads TGTGCCAGCAGCTTTTCGGGACTAGCGTGGGATGAGCAGTTCTTC.

The chain combines TRBV5-1 with TRBJ1-1; TRBD1 matches at 8 bases. CDR1 and CDR2 (germline): SGHRS, YFSETQ. This CDR3 spans 14 amino acids. V shed 0 bases, J shed 6 bases, and the junction held 4 bases outside the gene matches. CDR3 in DNA: TGCGCCAGCAGCTTGGGTCAGGGGGCCCCTGAAGCTTTCTTT. This gives the protein CASSLGQGAPEAFF.

The CDR3 spells CTSSPGLAGAFNEQFF. CDR3 in DNA: TGCACCAGCAGCCCCGGACTAGCGGGGGCCTTCAATGAGCAGTTCTTC. The chain is built from TRBV1 and TRBJ2-1; whether TRBD2, the table's D call, matches the DNA was not checked. TRBV1 is a pseudogene. CDR3 length: 16 amino acids.